These 32 T cell receptor beta chains originate from one sample sequenced in a study of identical twins. TCRdb analysed the 5' RACE reads with MiXCR anew, one entry per CDR3 protein. Of 400,000 to 600,000 distinct CDR3 sequences detected, about 22% appear once; the ten largest clones hold approximately 0.5%. These data also formed part of another study, on yellow fever vaccine responses in identical twins.

Material for sequencing was CD4+ T cells sorted from blood. Every receptor here comes from a woman aged 18-29 years in good health.

The chain is built from TRBV12-3 or TRBV12-4 and TRBJ2-5; D remains ambiguous. This CDR3 has 12 residues. Trimming pared 8 bases from V and 5 bases from J, leaving 12 bases between. The CDR3 here is CASRRNEETQYF. Written as DNA, the CDR3 is TGTGCCAGCCGCAGGAACGAGGAGACCCAGTACTTC.

This clonotype has just a few counts. The CDR3 DNA reads as TGCAGTGCTAGTGTGAGCGGGAGGGCCATAAATGAGCAGTTCTTC. This translates into CSASVSGRAINEQFF. The gene calls are TRBV20-1 and TRBJ2-1; 10 nucleotides line up with TRBD2. V lost 3 bases and J lost 7; bases outside the gene matches: 9. Germline values: CDR1 DFQATT, CDR2 SNEGSKA (reference sequence). This CDR3 spans 15 amino acids.

This clonotype was picked up many times. The DNA of the CDR3 is TGTGCCAGCAACCGGGACAGGTTAAGCTACAATGAGCAGTTCTTC. It encodes CASNRDRLSYNEQFF. The V call is TRBV6-1, the J call TRBJ2-1; 8 bases line up with TRBD1. There are 15 residues in the CDR3. Germline V CDR1 and CDR2: MNHNS, SASEGT. V was clipped by 7 bases and J by 3 bases; unmatched bases: 8.

There are a few counts of this clonotype. The V and J genes are TRBV5-1 and TRBJ2-3, with D hard to call. The CDR3 spans 15 residues. The V gene's germline CDR1 is SGHRS and CDR2 YFSETQ. Trimming pared 4 bases from V and 2 bases from J, leaving 14 bases between. This CDR3 is CASSVTPGYTDTQYF. DNA of the CDR3: TGCGCCAGCAGCGTAACCCCAGGATACACAGATACGCAGTATTTT.

The gene calls are TRBV21-1 and TRBJ2-7; TRBD1 was called by the table and not checked on the DNA. TRBV21-1 is a pseudogene segment. This CDR3 contains 12 residues. The CDR3 bases are TGTGCCAGCAGCAACCGGGACACTACCACGTACGTC. This sequence encodes CASSNRDTTTYV.

This clonotype was observed a handful of times. The genes are TRBV12-3 or TRBV12-4 and TRBJ2-1; D is possibly TRBD1 (6 bases). V dropped 6 bases and J dropped 8 bases, with 23 bases sitting between them. The CDR3 is made up of 16 amino acids. The CDR3 nucleotides are TGTGCCAGCAGCCCCCTGGGTGGTGGGAAGGGGGATGAGCAGTTCTTC. It codes for CASSPLGGGKGDEQFF.

This clonotype showed up just a few times. The CDR3 reads CASSSQTSGRRGSPSTEQYF. As DNA, the CDR3 is TGTGCCAGCAGCTCCCAGACTAGCGGGAGACGGGGTAGCCCCTCCACCGAGCAGTACTTC. This chain uses TRBV11-1 with TRBJ2-7; 12 nucleotides line up with TRBD2. The germline CDR1 and CDR2 sequences are SGHAT and FQDESV (reference sequence). J gave up 6 bases and V 4 bases, and 22 bases lay outside the gene matches. The CDR3 is made up of 20 amino acids.

The chain recombines TRBV3-1 with TRBJ2-1; the D is unclear. The CDR3 contains 16 residues. The germline V gene encodes CDR1 LGHDT and CDR2 YNNKEL (reference sequence). Trimming removed 1 base at V and 4 bases at J, with 14 bases between. CDR3 bases: TGTGCCAGCAGCCAAGCCCTCCCCAGACTGTACAATGAGCAGTTCTTC. Its translation: CASSQALPRLYNEQFF.

The V and J genes are TRBV5-1 and TRBJ2-2; maybe TRBD1 (6 bases). The CDR3 is 14 amino acids. The germline V gene has CDR1 SGHRS and CDR2 YFSETQ. The V end lost 2 bases, the J end lost 6 bases, and 11 bases lay between the germline ends. CDR3 residues: CASSFVGGAGELFF. The CDR3 nucleotides are TGCGCCAGCAGCTTTGTAGGGGGAGCCGGGGAGCTGTTTTTT.

The chain recombines TRBV10-3 with TRBJ2-1, with 9 bases aligning to TRBD2. Trimming at V came to 2 bases and at J to 6 bases, leaving 8 bases not matched to a gene. The CDR3 covers 16 residues. Germline V gene data show CDR1 as ENHRY and CDR2 as SYGVKD. CDR3 region: CAISEQGGGRANEQFF. The DNA for the CDR3 is TGTGCCATCAGTGAGCAAGGTGGCGGGAGGGCCAATGAGCAGTTCTTC.

CDR3 sequence reads: CATSRNRESSYEQYV. The DNA for the CDR3 is TGTGCCACCAGCAGAAATCGGGAATCCTCCTACGAGCAGTACGTC. This chain joins TRBV15 and TRBJ2-7; weak D call: TRBD2 (5 bases). The germline gives CDR1 LNHNV, CDR2 YYDKDF (reference sequence). Between the trimmed V and J ends, which lost 2 bases and 0 bases, there was a span of 11 bases. The CDR3 runs 15 residues.

This clonotype was seen many times. The V gene is TRBV9, the J gene TRBJ2-2; no reliable D call. The CDR3 is made up of 15 amino acids. V gave up 1 base and J gave up 1 base, with 8 bases separating them. The germline CDR1 and CDR2 sequences are SGDLS and YYNGEE. This chain's CDR3 is CASSVNLLNTGELFF. The CDR3 DNA is TGTGCCAGCAGCGTAAATCTCCTGAACACCGGGGAGCTGTTTTTT.

A few counts support this clonotype. The rearrangement uses TRBV5-1 and TRBJ2-7, with D unresolved. The length of the CDR3 is 13 residues. V lost 2 bases, J lost 4 bases, and 10 bases lay in between. Germline loops: CDR1 SGHRS, CDR2 YFSETQ. The CDR3 loop is CASSFTGAYEQYF. The CDR3 bases are TGCGCCAGCAGCTTCACTGGCGCATACGAGCAGTACTTC.

This clonotype was found a few times. This sequence joins TRBV5-5 and TRBJ1-2, with unresolved D. Between the trimmed V and J ends, which lost 0 bases and 2 bases, there was a span of 8 bases. The CDR3 runs 14 residues. The V gene's germline CDR1 is SGHKS and CDR2 YYEKEE (reference sequence). The CDR3 sequence: CASSLATVNYGYTF. The CDR3 DNA follows: TGTGCCAGCAGCTTGGCCACTGTGAACTATGGCTACACCTTC.

This clonotype was counted a few times. The chain employs TRBV5-1 and TRBJ2-7; 7 positions agree with TRBD2. CDR3 length: 17 amino acids. Per the germline V gene, CDR1 is SGHRS and CDR2 is YFSETQ. V was pared by 3 bases and J by 2 bases, with 14 bases of the junction left unmatched. The DNA of the CDR3 is TGCGCCAGCAGCTATGGAGGTTTGGGTGCGGGAGCCTACGAGCAGTACTTC. Translated: CASSYGGLGAGAYEQYF.

This clonotype was detected only a few times. The chain joins TRBV11-2 to TRBJ2-1, with TRBD1 matching over 10 bases. The germline V gene encodes CDR1 SGHAT and CDR2 FQNNGV. This CDR3 is built from 19 residues. The junction had 14 bases not matched to a gene; V was cut back by 0 bases and J by 6 bases. Here the CDR3 DNA reads TGTGCCAGCAGCTTAGAGGGACAGGGGCTAAGAGGTATCTTCAATGAGCAGTTCTTC. Its protein is CASSLEGQGLRGIFNEQFF.

The chain links TRBV20-1 to TRBJ1-5; no clear D. Germline lookup yields CDR1 DFQATT and CDR2 SNEGSKA (reference sequence). This CDR3 is built from 14 residues. The CDR3 region is CSAFGRNSNQPQHF. The CDR3 DNA reads TGCAGCGCATTCGGCAGGAATAGCAATCAGCCCCAGCATTTT.

This clonotype was detected a few times. The chain is built from TRBV20-1 and TRBJ2-1; 7 nucleotides line up with TRBD2. In germline, CDR1 is DFQATT, CDR2 SNEGSKA (reference sequence). The CDR3 spans 12 residues. V dropped 6 bases and J dropped 8; count of bases not matched to a gene: 7. CDR3 in DNA: TGCAGTGCCTCCCGGGGGGTCGATGAGCAGTTCTTC. It codes for CSASRGVDEQFF.

The gene calls are TRBV12-3 or TRBV12-4 and TRBJ1-4, with D perhaps TRBD1 (6 bases). Trimming took off 3 bases at V and 7 bases at J, with 9 bases between the two ends. This CDR3 contains 13 residues. CDR3 region: CASSFGGAEKLFF. For the CDR3, the DNA is TGTGCCAGCAGTTTTGGGGGGGCTGAAAAACTGTTTTTT.

This clonotype was observed at least ten times. The chain uses TRBV3-1 and TRBJ2-7; no clear D. The germline V gene has CDR1 LGHDT and CDR2 YNNKEL (reference sequence). V was trimmed by 1 base and J by 1 base, leaving 5 bases between them. This CDR3 spans 13 amino acids. CDR3 amino acids: CASSQASSYEQYF. The CDR3 nucleotides read TGTGCCAGCAGCCAAGCCAGTTCCTACGAGCAGTACTTC.

The table lists this clonotype with a few counts. J is TRBJ2-5 and V is TRBV9; 7 bases align to TRBD2. Trimming at V came to 1 base and at J to 3 bases, leaving 9 bases not matched to a gene. The CDR3 totals 16 residues. The V gene's germline CDR1 is SGDLS and CDR2 YYNGEE. CDR3 sequence reads: CASSVFGGREKETQYF. DNA for the CDR3: TGTGCCAGCAGCGTATTCGGCGGGAGAGAGAAAGAGACCCAGTACTTC.

The chain employs TRBV7-3 and TRBJ2-2; D uncertain. Germline V gene sequence: CDR1 SGHTA, CDR2 FQGTGA. CDR3 size: 17 residues. Deletions cut 3 bases from V and 5 bases from J, with 19 bases between. The CDR3 coding sequence is TGTGCCAGCAGCTTGGAGAGGCTGGGAAAAGGGACCGGGGAGCTGTTTTTT. It encodes CASSLERLGKGTGELFF. The full variable domain, rest sourced from reference TRBV7-3 and TRBJ2-2, is GAGVSQTPSNKVTEKGKYVELRCDPISGHTALYWYRQSLGQGPEFLIYFQGTGAADDSGLPNDRFFAVRPEGSVSTLKIQRTERGDSAVYLCASSLERLGKGTGELFFGEGSRLTVL.

This clonotype has a handful of counts. The chain employs TRBV20-1 and TRBJ2-1; D possibly uses TRBD1 or TRBD2 (5 bases each). The V end lost 0 bases, the J end lost 9 bases, and 18 bases lay between the germline ends. Germline V CDR1 and CDR2: DFQATT, SNEGSKA (reference sequence). The CDR3 consists of 15 residues. The CDR3: CSARDVKGTATEQFF. The CDR3 nucleotides are TGCAGTGCTAGAGATGTGAAGGGGACCGCCACTGAGCAGTTCTTC.

V gene TRBV20-1 combines with J gene TRBJ2-1, with TRBD1 identical over 9 bases. The J segment lost 6 bases and the V segment lost 3 bases, leaving 12 bases of the junction unmatched. CDR3 length: 16 amino acids. Germline values: CDR1 DFQATT, CDR2 SNEGSKA (reference sequence). The CDR3 DNA is TGCAGTGCTAGGGGGCCAGGACAGGGGATGGTCAATGAGCAGTTCTTC. Translation gives CSARGPGQGMVNEQFF.

This chain joins TRBV6-1 and TRBJ1-1; no clear D. The V gene's germline CDR1 is MNHNS and CDR2 SASEGT. The CDR3 sequence is 14 residues long. Trimming took 6 bases from V and 1 from J, leaving 12 bases between them. The CDR3 nucleotides are TGTGCCAGCAGGGCGGGCGGATCGAACACTGAAGCTTTCTTT. Protein product: CASRAGGSNTEAFF.

The V and J genes are TRBV12-3 or TRBV12-4 and TRBJ2-6; 9 nucleotides agree with TRBD2. After removal of 6 bases from V and 0 bases from J, the junction contained 6 bases not matched to a gene. The CDR3 has 17 amino acids. The CDR3 region is CASRPSGTRSGANVLTF. In nucleotides, the CDR3 is TGTGCCAGCAGGCCTAGCGGGACGCGCTCTGGGGCCAACGTCCTGACTTTC.

This clonotype was counted between two and nine times. This chain links TRBV19 with TRBJ2-5, with 7 bases identical to TRBD1. V dropped 4 bases and J dropped 6; count of bases not matched to a gene: 2. CDR1 and CDR2 from the germline V gene are LNHDA and SQIVND (reference sequence). The CDR3 totals 12 residues. CDR3 coding DNA: TGTGCCAGTAGTACACAGGGGAAGACCCAGTACTTC. This encodes CASSTQGKTQYF.

This chain joins TRBV20-1 and TRBJ1-5; no firm D call. CDR1 is DFQATT, CDR2 SNEGSKA, per germline (reference sequence). V dropped 5 bases and J dropped 0 bases, with 5 bases sitting between them. This CDR3 has 12 residues. DNA of the CDR3: TGCAGTGCTCAAGGTAGCAATCAGCCCCAGCATTTT. As protein: CSAQGSNQPQHF.

This clonotype showed up just a few times. The chain employs TRBV5-1 and TRBJ1-5, with 8 positions matching TRBD1. CDR1 and CDR2 from the germline V gene are SGHRS and YFSETQ. The V and J ends lost 4 bases and 4 bases, in that order; junction bases with no gene match: 4. The CDR3 totals 14 residues. The CDR3 reads CASSKGQGNQPQHF. CDR3 nucleotides: TGCGCCAGCAGCAAAGGACAGGGAAATCAGCCCCAGCATTTT.

The chain carries TRBV4-2 and TRBJ2-3; D possibly corresponds to TRBD2 (6 bases). The CDR3 runs to 16 residues. Trimming shortened V by 2 bases and J by 0 bases, and 12 bases separated the two germline ends. The germline gives CDR1 LGHNA, CDR2 YNFKEQ. The DNA for the CDR3 is TGTGCCAGCAGCCAACGAAGCGGGCCCAGCACAGATACGCAGTATTTT. Translating gives CASSQRSGPSTDTQYF.

This clonotype was counted between two and nine times. V is TRBV5-1 and J is TRBJ2-3, with D perhaps assigned TRBD1 or TRBD2 (5 bases each). CDR1 is SGHRS and CDR2 is YFSETQ in the germline V gene. Trimming took 4 bases from V and 6 from J, leaving 15 bases between them. The CDR3 length is 14 residues. The CDR3, as DNA: TGCGCCAGCAGCCTCCGGGGCCAGCAGGATACGCAGTATTTT. This codes for CASSLRGQQDTQYF.

The gene calls are TRBV28 and TRBJ1-6, with D perhaps matching TRBD1 (5 bases). This CDR3 contains 19 residues. Germline V gene sequence: CDR1 MDHEN, CDR2 SYDVKM. V was clipped by 3 bases and J by 4 bases, with 22 bases between them. As DNA, the CDR3 is TGTGCCAGCAGTTTCCGGGGACTTCTCGGACATGATTATAATTCACCCCTCCACTTT. Protein: CASSFRGLLGHDYNSPLHF.